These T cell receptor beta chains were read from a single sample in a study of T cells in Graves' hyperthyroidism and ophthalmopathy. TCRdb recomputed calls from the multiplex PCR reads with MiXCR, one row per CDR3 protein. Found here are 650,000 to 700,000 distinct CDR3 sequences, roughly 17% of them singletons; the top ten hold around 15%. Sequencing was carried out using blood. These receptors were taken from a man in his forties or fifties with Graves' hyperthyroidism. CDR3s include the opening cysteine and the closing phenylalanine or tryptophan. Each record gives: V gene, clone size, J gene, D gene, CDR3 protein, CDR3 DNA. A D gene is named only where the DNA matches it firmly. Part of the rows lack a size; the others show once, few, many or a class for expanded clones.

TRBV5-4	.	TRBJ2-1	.	CASSPGHDSYNEQFF	TGTGCCAGCAGCCCGGGACATGATTCCTACAATGAGCAGTTCTTC
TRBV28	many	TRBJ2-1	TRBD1	CASTSQGAGSYNEQFF	TGTGCCAGCACATCGCAGGGGGCAGGTAGCTACAATGAGCAGTTCTTC
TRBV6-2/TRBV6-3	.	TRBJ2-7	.	CASGDSAYEQYF	TGTGCCAGCGGAGACAGTGCCTACGAGCAGTACTTC
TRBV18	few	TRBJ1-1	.	CASSQLYVDGVNTEAFF	TGTGCCAGCTCACAACTATACGTGGACGGAGTGAACACTGAAGCTTTCTTT
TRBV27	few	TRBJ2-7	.	CASSQDRASYYEQYF	TGCGCCAGCAGCCAAGATCGGGCTAGTTACTACGAGCAGTACTTC
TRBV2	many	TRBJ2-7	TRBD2	CASTVTSGRSGEQYF	TGTGCCAGCACGGTGACTAGCGGGAGGTCGGGGGAGCAGTACTTC
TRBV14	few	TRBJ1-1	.	CASSPLIMGTEAFF	TGTGCCAGCAGCCCCCTAATTATGGGCACTGAAGCTTTCTTT
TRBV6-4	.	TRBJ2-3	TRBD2	CAGGLAGDYDTQYF	TGTGCCGGCGGACTAGCGGGAGACTATGATACGCAGTATTTT
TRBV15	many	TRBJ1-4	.	CATSRGENEKLFF	TGTGCCACCAGCAGAGGGGAGAATGAAAAACTGTTTTTT
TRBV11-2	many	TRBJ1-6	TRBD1	CASSSRTGGNSPLHF	TGTGCCAGCAGCTCGCGGACAGGGGGTAATTCACCCCTCCACTTT
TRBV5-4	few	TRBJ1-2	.	CASSPAVAGDGYTF	TGTGCCAGCAGCCCAGCCGTGGCAGGGGATGGCTACACCTTC
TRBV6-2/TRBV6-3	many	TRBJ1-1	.	CASSLAVVSTEAFF	TGTGCCAGCAGTCTCGCAGTGGTTTCCACTGAAGCTTTCTTT
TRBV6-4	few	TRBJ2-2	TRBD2	CASSENSASGRPGELFF	TGTGCCAGCAGTGAGAATTCGGCTAGCGGGAGACCCGGGGAGCTGTTTTTT
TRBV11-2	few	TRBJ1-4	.	CASSSLSGTTGKLFF	TGTGCCAGCAGCTCCTTATCCGGGACAACGGGGAAACTGTTTTTT
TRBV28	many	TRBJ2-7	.	CASSQRRVGALEQYF	TGTGCCAGCAGCCAGCGGCGGGTGGGAGCCCTCGAGCAGTACTTC
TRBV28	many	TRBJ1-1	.	CASRGGDKNTEAFF	TGTGCCAGCAGGGGGGGGGACAAGAACACTGAAGCTTTCTTT
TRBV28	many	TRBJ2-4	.	CASSLYRGTVKNIQYF	TGTGCCAGCAGTTTATACAGAGGTACGGTCAAAAACATTCAGTACTTC
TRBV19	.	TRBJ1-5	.	CASHLGGMGNQPQHF	TGTGCCAGTCATTTGGGGGGTATGGGCAATCAGCCCCAGCATTTT
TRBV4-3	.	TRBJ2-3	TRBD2	CASSTRLASSTDTQYF	TGCGCCAGCAGCACGAGACTAGCGTCTAGCACAGATACGCAGTATTTT
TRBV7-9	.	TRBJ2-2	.	CASSLSRVGTGGLFF	TGTGCCAGCAGCTTAAGCAGGGTCGGCACCGGGGGGCTGTTTTTT
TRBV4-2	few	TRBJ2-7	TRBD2	CASSPLGTSGFYEQYF	TGTGCCAGCAGCCCTCTCGGGACTAGCGGGTTCTACGAGCAGTACTTC
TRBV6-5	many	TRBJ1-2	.	CASSYAGTEYGYTF	TGTGCCAGCAGTTACGCAGGGACTGAGTATGGCTACACCTTC
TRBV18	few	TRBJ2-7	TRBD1	CASSPGQEVQPLSYEQYF	TGTGCCAGCTCACCGGGACAGGAGGTCCAACCGCTATCCTACGAGCAGTACTTC
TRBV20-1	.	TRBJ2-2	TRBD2	CSARGLADGPGELFF	TGCAGTGCTAGAGGGCTAGCGGACGGCCCCGGGGAGCTGTTTTTT
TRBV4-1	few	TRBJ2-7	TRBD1	CASSRGTGGSLEQYF	TGCGCCAGCAGCCGTGGGACAGGGGGCTCTCTCGAGCAGTACTTC
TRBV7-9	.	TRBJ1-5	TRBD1	CASSPDRGDQPQHF	TGCGCCAGCAGCCCGGACAGGGGAGACCAGCCCCAGCATTTT
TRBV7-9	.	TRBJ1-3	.	CASHGDTIYF	TGTGCCAGCCACGGGGACACCATATATTTT
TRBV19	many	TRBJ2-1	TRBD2	CASSMGLAGGSSSYNEQFF	TGTGCCAGTAGTATGGGACTAGCGGGAGGATCTAGCTCCTACAATGAGCAGTTCTTC
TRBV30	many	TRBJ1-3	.	CGSRPSGNTIYF	TGTGGGAGCCGTCCCTCTGGAAACACCATATATTTT
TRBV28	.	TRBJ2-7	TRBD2	CASSSPSTSGSYEQYF	TGTGCCAGCAGTTCTCCGTCGACTAGCGGGAGCTACGAGCAGTACTTC
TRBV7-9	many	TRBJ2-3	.	CASSSPPSRLTDTQYF	TGTGCCAGCAGCTCACCCCCTAGTCGCCTCACAGATACGCAGTATTTT
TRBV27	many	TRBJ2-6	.	CASSLYSSGANVLTF	TGTGCCAGCAGTTTATACAGCTCTGGGGCCAACGTCCTGACTTTC
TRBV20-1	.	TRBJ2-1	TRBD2	CSARELSGGNEQFF	TGCAGTGCTAGAGAATTATCGGGAGGAAATGAGCAGTTCTTC
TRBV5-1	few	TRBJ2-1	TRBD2	CASSFRGTTAQFF	TGCGCCAGCAGCTTCCGCGGGACTACGGCGCAGTTCTTC
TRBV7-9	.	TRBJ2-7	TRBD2	CASSGIAGSRLEQYF	TGTGCCAGCAGCGGAATAGCGGGATCTCGGCTCGAGCAGTACTTC
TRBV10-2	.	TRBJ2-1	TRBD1	CASSNTGAVRNEQFF	TGCGCCAGCAGTAATACAGGGGCAGTCCGCAATGAGCAGTTCTTC
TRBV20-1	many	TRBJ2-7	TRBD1	CSAKTGEIDYEQYF	TGCAGTGCTAAAACAGGGGAGATTGACTACGAGCAGTACTTC
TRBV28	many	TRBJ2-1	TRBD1	CASSKAGQGINEQFF	TGTGCCAGTTCAAAAGCGGGACAGGGGATCAATGAGCAGTTCTTC
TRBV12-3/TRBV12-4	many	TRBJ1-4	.	CASTPTGDGEKLFF	TGTGCCAGCACTCCGACAGGAGATGGGGAAAAACTGTTTTTT
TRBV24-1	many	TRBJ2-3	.	CATSDPDREDTDTQYF	TGTGCCACCAGTGACCCGGACAGAGAAGACACAGATACGCAGTATTTT
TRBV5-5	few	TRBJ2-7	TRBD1	CASRRTGRSYEQYF	TGTGCCAGCAGACGGACAGGGCGTTCCTACGAGCAGTACTTC
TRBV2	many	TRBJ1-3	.	CASIVRGRGNTIYF	TGTGCCAGCATTGTCAGGGGCCGTGGAAACACCATATATTTT
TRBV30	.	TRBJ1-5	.	CAWSPEGNQPQHF	TGTGCCTGGAGTCCAGAGGGGAATCAGCCCCAGCATTTT
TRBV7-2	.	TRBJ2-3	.	CARSLAGPGVTQYF	TGTGCCCGCAGCTTAGCTGGCCCGGGGGTTACGCAGTATTTT
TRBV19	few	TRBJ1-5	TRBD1	CASSIAGTGSQPQHF	TGTGCCAGTAGTATTGCAGGGACAGGGAGTCAGCCCCAGCATTTT
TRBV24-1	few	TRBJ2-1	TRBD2	CATSDPSGKGGNEQFF	TGTGCCACCAGTGACCCTAGCGGGAAGGGAGGAAATGAGCAGTTCTTC
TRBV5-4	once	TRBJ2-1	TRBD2	CASSSRTSGAYNEQFF	TGTGCCAGCAGCTCAAGGACTAGCGGAGCCTACAATGAGCAGTTCTTC
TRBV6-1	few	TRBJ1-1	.	CASSEARGMNTEAFF	TGTGCCAGCAGTGAAGCGCGGGGGATGAACACTGAAGCTTTCTTT
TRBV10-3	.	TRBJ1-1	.	CAISTGWNTEAFF	TGTGCCATCAGTACGGGGTGGAACACTGAAGCTTTCTTT
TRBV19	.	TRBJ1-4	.	CASSMLIYQTATNEKLFF	TGTGCCAGTAGTATGTTAATCTACCAAACAGCAACTAATGAAAAACTGTTTTTT
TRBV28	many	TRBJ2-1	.	CASRGGQNRYNEQFF	TGTGCCAGCAGGGGAGGACAGAATAGATACAATGAGCAGTTCTTC
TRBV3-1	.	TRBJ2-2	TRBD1	CASSRRDRGTGELFF	TGTGCCAGCAGCCGCCGGGACAGGGGCACCGGGGAGCTGTTTTTT
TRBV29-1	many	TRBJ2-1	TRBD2	CSVVRRAGPYNEQFF	TGCAGCGTTGTTAGGAGAGCGGGACCCTACAATGAGCAGTTCTTC
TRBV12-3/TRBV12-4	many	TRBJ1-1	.	CASTIEPLNTEAFF	TGTGCCAGCACTATCGAGCCTTTGAACACTGAAGCTTTCTTT
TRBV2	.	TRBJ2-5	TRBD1	CASSDSPGQGETQYF	TGTGCCAGCAGTGATTCACCGGGACAGGGGGAGACCCAGTACTTC